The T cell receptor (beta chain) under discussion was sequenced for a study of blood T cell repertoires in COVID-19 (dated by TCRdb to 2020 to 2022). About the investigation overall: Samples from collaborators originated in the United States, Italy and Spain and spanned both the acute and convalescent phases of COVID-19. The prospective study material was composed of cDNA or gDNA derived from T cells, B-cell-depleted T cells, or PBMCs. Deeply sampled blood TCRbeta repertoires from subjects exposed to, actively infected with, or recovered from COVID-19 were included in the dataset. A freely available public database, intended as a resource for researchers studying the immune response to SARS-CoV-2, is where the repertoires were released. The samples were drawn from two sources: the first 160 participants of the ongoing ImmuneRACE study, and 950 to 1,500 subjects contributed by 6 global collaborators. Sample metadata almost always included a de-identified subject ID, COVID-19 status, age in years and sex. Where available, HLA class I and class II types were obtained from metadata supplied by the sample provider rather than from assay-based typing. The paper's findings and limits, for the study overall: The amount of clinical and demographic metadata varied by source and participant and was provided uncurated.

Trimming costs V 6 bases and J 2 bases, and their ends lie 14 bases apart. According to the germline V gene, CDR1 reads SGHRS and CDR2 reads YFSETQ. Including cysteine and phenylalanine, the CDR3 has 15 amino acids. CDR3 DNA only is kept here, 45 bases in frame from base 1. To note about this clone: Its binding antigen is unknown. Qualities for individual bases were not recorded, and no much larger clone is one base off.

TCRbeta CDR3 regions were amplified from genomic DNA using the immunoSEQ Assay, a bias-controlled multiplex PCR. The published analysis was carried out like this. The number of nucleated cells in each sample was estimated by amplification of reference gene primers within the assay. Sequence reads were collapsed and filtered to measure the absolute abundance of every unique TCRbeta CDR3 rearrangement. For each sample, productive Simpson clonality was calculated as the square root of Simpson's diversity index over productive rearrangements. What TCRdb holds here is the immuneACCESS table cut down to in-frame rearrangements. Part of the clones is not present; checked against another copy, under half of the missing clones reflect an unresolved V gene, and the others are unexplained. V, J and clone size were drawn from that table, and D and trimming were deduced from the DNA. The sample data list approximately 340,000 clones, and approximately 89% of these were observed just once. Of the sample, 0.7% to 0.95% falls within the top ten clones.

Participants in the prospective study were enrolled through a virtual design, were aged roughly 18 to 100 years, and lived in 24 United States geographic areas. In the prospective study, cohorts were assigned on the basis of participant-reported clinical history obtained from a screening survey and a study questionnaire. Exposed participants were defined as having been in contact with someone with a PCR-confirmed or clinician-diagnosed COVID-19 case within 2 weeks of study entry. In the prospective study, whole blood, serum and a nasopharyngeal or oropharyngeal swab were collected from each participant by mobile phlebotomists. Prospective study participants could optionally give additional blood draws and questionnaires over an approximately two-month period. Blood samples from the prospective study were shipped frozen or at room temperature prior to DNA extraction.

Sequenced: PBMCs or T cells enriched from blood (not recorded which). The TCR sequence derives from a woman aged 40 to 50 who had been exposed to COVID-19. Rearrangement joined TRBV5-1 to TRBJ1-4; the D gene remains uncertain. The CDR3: CASTPGPGTNEKLFF. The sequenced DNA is TGCGCCAGCACCCCAGGCCCTGGGACTAATGAAAAACTGTTTTTT.